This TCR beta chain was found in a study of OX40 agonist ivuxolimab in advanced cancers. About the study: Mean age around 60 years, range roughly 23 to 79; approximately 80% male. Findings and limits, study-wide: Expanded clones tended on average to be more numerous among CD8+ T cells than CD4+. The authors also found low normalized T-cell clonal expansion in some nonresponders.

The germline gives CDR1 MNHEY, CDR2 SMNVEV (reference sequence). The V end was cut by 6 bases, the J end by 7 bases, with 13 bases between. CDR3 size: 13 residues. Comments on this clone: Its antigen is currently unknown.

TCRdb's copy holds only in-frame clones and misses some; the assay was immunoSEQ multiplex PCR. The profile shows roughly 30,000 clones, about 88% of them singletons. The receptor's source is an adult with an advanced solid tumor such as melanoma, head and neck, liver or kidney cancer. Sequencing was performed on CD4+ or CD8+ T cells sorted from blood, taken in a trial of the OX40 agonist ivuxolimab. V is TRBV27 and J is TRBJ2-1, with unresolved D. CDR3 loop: CASSAKSGNEQFF. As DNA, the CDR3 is TGTGCCAGCAGCGCCAAGAGTGGAAATGAGCAGTTCTTC.